These 9 T cell receptor beta chains share one sample of origin, sequenced in a study of spatial heterogeneity in lung cancer. One entry per CDR3 protein results from TCRdb running MiXCR on the 5' RACE reads. This sample has 20,000 to 25,000 distinct CDR3 sequences, with around 4.3% found just once. Time point reported: sample taken at primary tumor resection. The sample was PBMCs, taken at surgery. The receptor set was obtained from a male donor with early-stage non-small cell lung cancer.

This clonotype was seen repeatedly, ten times or more. This sequence joins TRBV20-1 and TRBJ1-5; 7 bases agree with TRBD1. Germline trimming cut 7 bases from V and 2 bases from J; bases unmatched to any gene: 11. The CDR3 spans 15 residues. CDR1 and CDR2 from the germline V gene are DFQATT and SNEGSKA (reference sequence). The CDR3 DNA follows: TGCAGTGTTAAAGGCGGGACAGCGGGCAATCAGCCCCAGCATTTT. Protein product: CSVKGGTAGNQPQHF.

This chain connects TRBV20-1 to TRBJ1-2; 9 nucleotides match TRBD1. There are 14 residues in the CDR3. The junction had 10 bases not matched to a gene; V was cut back by 3 bases and J by 8 bases. CDR1 and CDR2 (germline): DFQATT, SNEGSKA (reference sequence). In DNA, the CDR3 is TGCAGTGCTAGCCCCTCTACAGGGGGCAGGGGCTACACCTTC. Amino acids: CSASPSTGGRGYTF.

The J gene is TRBJ1-3, the V gene TRBV3-1; no definite D call. The V end lost 2 bases, the J end lost 3 bases, and 14 bases lay between the germline ends. The CDR3 is 16 residues long. CDR1 is LGHDT, CDR2 YNNKEL, per germline (reference sequence). The CDR3 DNA sequence: TGTGCCAGCAGCCAAAGGGCATCCTCGTTTGGAAACACCATATATTTT. Translating gives CASSQRASSFGNTIYF.

This clonotype showed up many times. Its ends do not fully match the called genes, so a read error is possible. The chain links TRBV7-9 to TRBJ2-5, with D possibly matching TRBD2 (6 bases). The CDR3 has 15 residues. Germline V gene sequence: CDR1 SEHNR, CDR2 FQNEAQ (reference sequence). The CDR3 nucleotides read TGTGCCAGCAGCTTAGCCGCGGGATCGGGCCCGGTCCGGCACTTC. Translation gives CASSLAAGSGPVRHF.

The V gene is TRBV19, the J gene TRBJ2-7; no firm D call. Germline loops: CDR1 LNHDA, CDR2 SQIVND (reference sequence). The CDR3 spans 13 residues. Trimming cost V 4 bases and J 5 bases, with 12 bases left between them. The CDR3 bases are TGTGCCAGTAGTAGACGTGGGCCCAACGAGCAGTACTTC. Translation: CASSRRGPNEQYF.

This clonotype appeared a few times. The gene calls are TRBV12-3 or TRBV12-4 and TRBJ1-1; TRBD1 agrees at 8 bases. The CDR3 is 13 amino acids. After removal of 6 bases from V and 3 bases from J, the junction contained 3 bases not matched to a gene. CDR3 nucleotides: TGTGCCAGCAGGCGACAGGGGCACACTGAAGCTTTCTTT. It translates to CASRRQGHTEAFF.

The table lists this clonotype with many counts. The CDR3 is CAWRSTSGGQSYEQYF. The CDR3 nucleotides read TGTGCCTGGAGGAGCACTAGCGGGGGTCAATCCTACGAGCAGTACTTC. The chain links TRBV30 to TRBJ2-7, with TRBD2 matching over 11 bases. This CDR3 has 16 residues. Per germline, CDR1 GTSNPN and CDR2 SVGIG (reference sequence). V lost 3 bases, J lost 1 base, and 8 bases stayed unmatched. Based on the CDR3 plus reference TRBV30 and TRBJ2-7, the full variable domain is SQTIHQWPATLVQPVGSPLSLECTVEGTSNPNLYWYRQAAGRGLQLLFYSVGIGQISSEVPQNLSASRPQDRQFILSSKKLLLSDSGFYLCAWRSTSGGQSYEQYFGPGTRLTVT.

This clonotype was counted many times. The gene calls are TRBV20-1 and TRBJ2-1; 14 bases agree with TRBD2. Unmatched junction bases numbered 9, after V lost 5 bases and J lost 9 bases. The CDR3 runs 15 residues. Germline V gene sequence: CDR1 DFQATT, CDR2 SNEGSKA (reference sequence). CDR3 protein: CSAPTGLAGVGEQFF. CDR3 nucleotide sequence: TGCAGTGCTCCGACGGGACTAGCGGGAGTAGGTGAGCAGTTCTTC.

The V gene is TRBV19, the J gene TRBJ1-6; no reliable D call. This CDR3 is built from 13 residues. Germline V gene lookup returns CDR1 LNHDA and CDR2 SQIVND (reference sequence). The V and J ends lost 3 bases and 11 bases respectively, with 11 bases between them. The CDR3 is CASSIGGLTPLHF. The CDR3 DNA reads TGTGCCAGTAGTATTGGAGGACTCACACCCCTCCACTTT.